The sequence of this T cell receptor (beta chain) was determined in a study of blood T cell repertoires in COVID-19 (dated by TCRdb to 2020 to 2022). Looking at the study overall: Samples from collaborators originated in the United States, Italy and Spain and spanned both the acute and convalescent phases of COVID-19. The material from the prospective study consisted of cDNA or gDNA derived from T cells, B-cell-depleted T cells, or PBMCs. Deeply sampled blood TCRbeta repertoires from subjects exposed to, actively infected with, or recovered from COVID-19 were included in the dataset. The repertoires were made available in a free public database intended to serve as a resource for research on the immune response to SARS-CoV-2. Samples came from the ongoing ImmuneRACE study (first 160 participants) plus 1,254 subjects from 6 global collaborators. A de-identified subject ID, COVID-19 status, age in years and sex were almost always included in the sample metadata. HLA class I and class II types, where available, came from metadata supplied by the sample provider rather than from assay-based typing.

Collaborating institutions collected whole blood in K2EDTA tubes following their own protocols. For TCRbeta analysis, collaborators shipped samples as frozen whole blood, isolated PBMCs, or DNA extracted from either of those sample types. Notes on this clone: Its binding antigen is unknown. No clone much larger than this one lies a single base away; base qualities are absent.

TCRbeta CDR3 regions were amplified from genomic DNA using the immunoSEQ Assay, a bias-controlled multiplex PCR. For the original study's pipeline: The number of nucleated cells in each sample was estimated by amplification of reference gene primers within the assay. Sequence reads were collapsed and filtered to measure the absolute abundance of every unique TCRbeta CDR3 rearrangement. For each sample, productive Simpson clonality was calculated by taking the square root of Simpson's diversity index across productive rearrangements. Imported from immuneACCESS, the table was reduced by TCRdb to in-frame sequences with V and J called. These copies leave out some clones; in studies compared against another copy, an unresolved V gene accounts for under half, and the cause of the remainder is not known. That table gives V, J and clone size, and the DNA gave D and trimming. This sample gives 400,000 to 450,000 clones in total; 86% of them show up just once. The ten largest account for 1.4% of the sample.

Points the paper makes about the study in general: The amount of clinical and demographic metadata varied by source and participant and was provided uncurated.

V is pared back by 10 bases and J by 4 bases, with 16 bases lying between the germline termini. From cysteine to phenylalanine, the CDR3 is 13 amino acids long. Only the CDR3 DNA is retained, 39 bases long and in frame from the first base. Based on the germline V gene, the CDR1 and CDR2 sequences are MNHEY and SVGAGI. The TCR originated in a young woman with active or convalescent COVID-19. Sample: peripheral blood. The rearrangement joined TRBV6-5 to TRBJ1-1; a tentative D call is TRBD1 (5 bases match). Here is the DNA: TGTGCCACTATGGAACCCAGGGCCACTGAAGCTTTCTTT. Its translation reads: CATMEPRATEAFF.